This T cell receptor (beta chain) was obtained from a study of blood T cells in healthy people across ages. General study results and limits: From one million sequenced T cells, diversity estimates were lower bounds. In long-lived donors, naive CD4+ cell counts and diversity exceeded those of aged donors.

This CDR3 region has 17 residues. V trimming: 4 bases; J trimming: 2 bases; junction bases outside the gene matches: 6. Germline V gene lookup returns CDR1 SGHRS and CDR2 YFSETQ. As regards this clonotype: What it binds is unknown.

Next came a second PCR, run for roughly 7 to 12 cycles, which used a sample-barcoded 5' primer along with a J-beta primer mix. Each cDNA molecule was tagged by a template-switch adaptor that had 12 random nucleotides. TCRdb reprocessed the 5' RACE reads via MiXCR and lists one record per CDR3 protein. The repertoire consists of under 2 million distinct CDR3 sequences, with roughly 32% occurring once and the leading ten covering around 11%. Sequenced: blood. V and J are TRBV5-1 and TRBJ2-1; 13 bases are shared with TRBD2. This TCR was recovered from a woman in her twenties or thirties in good health. CDR3 nucleotide sequence: TGCGCCAGCAGCGGACGGACTAGCGGGAGCCCCTACAATGAGCAGTTCTTC. It codes for CASSGRTSGSPYNEQFF.